The 30 T cell receptor beta chains presented below share a single source sample, sequenced in a study of OX40 agonist ivuxolimab in advanced cancers. The method behind the library was the immunoSEQ multiplex PCR assay. Imported from immuneACCESS, the table was reduced by TCRdb to in-frame sequences with V and J called. These copies leave out some clones; in studies compared against another copy, an unresolved V gene accounts for under half, and the cause of the remainder is not known. Present in this sample are about 21,000 clones, over 70% of which were seen just once. Clones ranked in the top ten supply about 10% of the sample. The source material was CD4+ or CD8+ T cells sorted from blood, sampled in a trial of the OX40 agonist ivuxolimab. These TCRs come from an adult with an advanced solid tumor such as melanoma, head and neck, liver or kidney cancer.

The chain carries TRBV4-3 and TRBJ2-7, with D possibly being TRBD1 (5 bases). V lost 0 bases and J 7 bases, leaving 16 bases between the germline ends. The germline V gene encodes CDR1 LGHNA and CDR2 YSLEER. The length of the CDR3 is 15 residues. CDR3 in DNA: TGCGCCAGCAGCCAAGATACATCAGGGCTGGGGGAGCAGTACTTC. Translation: CASSQDTSGLGEQYF.

The rearrangement links TRBV19 to TRBJ2-3; D remains ambiguous. The V gene's germline CDR1 is LNHDA and CDR2 SQIVND (reference sequence). The CDR3 is 12 amino acids. Deletions cut 3 bases from V and 6 bases from J, with 7 bases between. This CDR3 is CASSILGDTQYF. CDR3 in DNA: TGTGCCAGTAGTATCTTAGGGGATACGCAGTATTTT.

The chain links TRBV11-2 to TRBJ2-3, with D possibly being TRBD2 (6 bases). Deletions cut 2 bases from V and 1 base from J, with 13 bases between. CDR1 is SGHAT, CDR2 FQNNGV, per germline. The CDR3 spans 16 residues. The CDR3 loop reads CASSLTGSWGTDTQYF. CDR3 nucleotides: TGTGCCAGCAGCTTAACCGGGAGTTGGGGCACAGATACGCAGTATTTT.

The chain combines TRBV4-2 with TRBJ1-2; 7 nucleotides agree with TRBD1. Per germline, CDR1 LGHNA and CDR2 YNFKEQ. The CDR3 totals 15 residues. J gave up 7 bases and V 4 bases, and 12 bases lay outside the gene matches. As DNA, the CDR3 is TGTGCCAGCAGCCGCCCAACCCAGACAGGGTCTGGCTACACCTTC. Its protein product is CASSRPTQTGSGYTF.

The V gene is TRBV28, the J gene TRBJ2-3; 11 nucleotides agree with TRBD1. V trimming: 4 bases; J trimming: 7 bases; junction bases outside the gene matches: 7. Germline V gives CDR1 MDHEN, CDR2 SYDVKM. CDR3 length: 15 residues. The CDR3 DNA follows: TGTGCCAGCAGTTCCCGGGACAGGGGGTGGAATACGCAGTATTTT. Protein: CASSSRDRGWNTQYF.

V gene TRBV15 combines with J gene TRBJ2-2, with D unresolved. The CDR3 length is 15 residues. The germline V and J ends were trimmed by 6 bases and 0 bases, with 11 bases remaining between them. Germline V gives CDR1 LNHNV, CDR2 YYDKDF (reference sequence). The CDR3 loop is CATSRSPANTGELFF. The DNA of the CDR3 is TGTGCCACCAGTCGTTCTCCCGCGAACACCGGGGAGCTGTTTTTT.

The chain couples TRBV28 to TRBJ1-5; D is ambiguous. CDR1 and CDR2 (germline): MDHEN, SYDVKM. Trimming took 10 bases from V and 1 from J, leaving 11 bases between them. The CDR3 has 13 amino acids. The chain's CDR3 is CATLSLSNQPQHF. CDR3 sequence (DNA): TGTGCCACCTTGAGTTTGAGCAATCAGCCCCAGCATTTT.

The CDR3 sequence: CASSEVAQVLRYGYTF. DNA for the CDR3: TGTGCCAGCAGTGAAGTGGCGCAGGTCTTGAGGTATGGCTACACCTTC. The chain combines TRBV6-1 with TRBJ1-2; D remains ambiguous. The V end lost 1 base, the J end lost 5 bases, and 17 bases lay between the germline ends. Germline V gives CDR1 MNHNS, CDR2 SASEGT. The CDR3 is 16 residues long.

This clone came up a few times. V usage is TRBV6-6 and J usage is TRBJ2-7; D is possibly TRBD2 (6 bases). CDR3 size: 12 residues. Germline V gene sequence: CDR1 MNHNY, CDR2 SVGAGI (reference sequence). Trimming removed 2 bases from V and 6 bases from J, with 8 bases in between. The CDR3 sequence is CASSYGGSEQYF. Here the CDR3 DNA reads TGTGCCAGCAGTTACGGGGGGAGCGAGCAGTACTTC.

The chain recombines TRBV10-2 with TRBJ2-1; TRBD1 is a possible D gene (6 bases). Trimming left V 2 bases short and J 4 bases short, with 9 bases between. The CDR3 runs 14 residues. Germline V gene lookup returns CDR1 WSHSY and CDR2 SAAADI. The CDR3 DNA sequence: TGCGCCAGCAGTGAGGAAGACAGGTACAATGAGCAGTTCTTC. This translates into CASSEEDRYNEQFF.

The V call is TRBV6-4, the J call TRBJ2-7, with D perhaps given as TRBD1 or TRBD2 (6 bases each). The CDR3 is 15 amino acids. Germline V lookup: CDR1 MRHNA, CDR2 SNTAGT. V gave up 4 bases and J gave up 5 bases, with 18 bases separating them. CDR3 region: CASSGPGLRGDEQYF. CDR3 DNA sequence: TGTGCCAGCAGTGGTCCGGGCCTAAGGGGGGACGAGCAGTACTTC.

This chain joins TRBV7-8 and TRBJ1-4; TRBD1 matches 7 bases. CDR1 is SGHVS, CDR2 FQNEAQ, per germline. V dropped 4 bases and J dropped 2; count of bases not matched to a gene: 10. This CDR3 is built from 17 residues. The CDR3 bases are TGTGCCAGCAGCTCCCGACAGGGCGAGAGGACTAATGAAAAACTGTTTTTT. Protein sequence: CASSSRQGERTNEKLFF.

This clone was picked up one time. The chain uses TRBV28 and TRBJ2-1, with D uncertain. Deletions cut 9 bases from V and 7 bases from J, with 22 bases between. This CDR3 comprises 15 residues. Germline V lookup: CDR1 MDHEN, CDR2 SYDVKM. The CDR3 DNA follows: TGTGCCAGTCAAGTTCCGGGTGGCCTCAGAAATGAGCAGTTCTTC. It yields the protein CASQVPGGLRNEQFF.

This chain joins TRBV14 and TRBJ2-7; D is undetermined. The V end was cut by 5 bases, the J end by 0 bases, with 14 bases between. There are 15 residues in the CDR3. CDR1 and CDR2 from the germline V gene are SGHDN and FVKESK. The CDR3 sequence is CASSLWASSSYEQYF. CDR3 coding DNA: TGTGCCAGCAGCTTATGGGCGTCTAGCTCCTACGAGCAGTACTTC. Full variable domain (outside the CDR3, taken from reference TRBV14 and TRBJ2-7): EAGVTQFPSHSVIEKGQTVTLRCDPISGHDNLYWYRRVMGKEIKFLLHFVKESKQDESGMPNNRFLAERTGGTYSTLKVQPAELEDSGVYFCASSLWASSSYEQYFGPGTRLTVT.

By share of the sample, this clone is medium-sized. The chain couples TRBV11-2 to TRBJ1-1, with D perhaps TRBD1 (6 bases). Trimming took 5 bases from V and 4 from J, leaving 14 bases between them. The CDR3 consists of 14 residues. In germline, CDR1 is SGHAT, CDR2 FQNNGV. The CDR3 nucleotides are TGTGCCAGCAGCAACACAAGAGGGGGCACTGAAGCTTTCTTT. This gives the protein CASSNTRGGTEAFF.

The chain links TRBV28 to TRBJ2-3; D remains unclear. Germline V lookup: CDR1 MDHEN, CDR2 SYDVKM. There are 11 residues in the CDR3. Trimming left V 1 base short and J 12 bases short, with 8 bases between. This CDR3 reads CASSLSTTQYF. Here the CDR3 DNA reads TGTGCCAGCAGTTTATCGACAACTCAGTATTTT.

J is TRBJ2-7 and V is TRBV10-2; D may correspond to TRBD1 or TRBD2 (5 bases each). CDR1 and CDR2 (germline): WSHSY, SAAADI. This CDR3 is built from 15 residues. V lost 2 bases, J lost 2 bases, and 13 bases lay in between. The CDR3 is CASSEALWGPYEQYF. CDR3 nucleotide sequence: TGCGCCAGCAGTGAGGCGCTGTGGGGACCCTACGAGCAGTACTTC.

J is TRBJ2-3 and V is TRBV4-1, with 12 bases aligning to TRBD2. The CDR3 is 15 residues long. V lost 4 bases and J lost 5; bases outside the gene matches: 4. Germline V gene sequence: CDR1 MGHRA, CDR2 YSYEKL. CDR3 DNA sequence: TGCGCCAGCAGCCCCGGACTAGCGGGGCAAGATACGCAGTATTTT. This sequence encodes CASSPGLAGQDTQYF.

The chain recombines TRBV4-1 with TRBJ1-1; D ambiguous. Trimming removed 1 base from V and 6 bases from J, with 9 bases in between. The CDR3 runs 13 residues. Germline V lookup: CDR1 MGHRA, CDR2 YSYEKL. The CDR3 DNA is TGCGCCAGCAGCCAAGTCCGAGGGTCTGAAGCTTTCTTT. Residues: CASSQVRGSEAFF.

The chain has TRBV10-2 and TRBJ2-7, with D unclear. The V gene lost 3 bases and the J gene lost 9 bases, with 15 bases spanning the gap. The CDR3 length is 13 residues. The germline CDR1 and CDR2 sequences are WSHSY and SAAADI. The CDR3 bases are TGCGCCAGCAGTGATGGTCAACCGCTCGCGCAGTACTTC. Translated, it gives CASSDGQPLAQYF.

This sequence joins TRBV28 and TRBJ2-5; no firm D call. This CDR3 has 11 residues. In germline, CDR1 is MDHEN, CDR2 SYDVKM. V lost 3 bases to trimming and J lost 4 bases, with 3 bases between them. DNA for the CDR3: TGTGCCAGCAGTTTCTCAGAGACCCAGTACTTC. Residues: CASSFSETQYF.

V and J are TRBV7-8 and TRBJ2-3, with a weak D call TRBD2 (5 bases). The V gene's germline CDR1 is SGHVS and CDR2 FQNEAQ. The CDR3 totals 15 residues. Trimming removed 7 bases from V and 0 bases from J, with 14 bases in between. The CDR3 coding sequence is TGTGCCAGCACCCACCCTCGGAGGAGCACAGATACGCAGTATTTT. It encodes CASTHPRRSTDTQYF.

The chain is built from TRBV27 and TRBJ2-1, with D perhaps being TRBD1 or TRBD2 (5 bases each). CDR1 MNHEY and CDR2 SMNVEV come from the germline V gene (reference sequence). The CDR3 extends over 13 amino acids. Trimming took 2 bases from V and 5 from J, leaving 7 bases between them. Here the CDR3 reads CASSLRGDNEQFF. The CDR3 DNA sequence: TGTGCCAGCAGTTTACGAGGGGACAATGAGCAGTTCTTC.

This chain joins TRBV11-2 and TRBJ2-3; tentatively, D is TRBD1 or TRBD2 (5 bases each). Trimming stripped 7 bases from V and 5 bases from J, with 19 bases between. CDR1 SGHAT and CDR2 FQNNGV come from the germline V gene. The CDR3 is 15 amino acids. The CDR3, as DNA: TGTGCCAGCAACAGCTTGCAGGGAGTAGAAGATACGCAGTATTTT. Translating it yields CASNSLQGVEDTQYF.

The chain joins TRBV27 to TRBJ2-2, with 8 bases identical to TRBD2. Germline CDR1 reads MNHEY; CDR2 reads SMNVEV (reference sequence). The CDR3 length is 17 residues. Losses at the gene ends were 0 bases for V and 0 bases for J; bases not matched to a gene: 3. For the CDR3, the DNA is TGTGCCAGCAGTTTATCGATACTAGCGGCGAACACCGGGGAGCTGTTTTTT. Its translation: CASSLSILAANTGELFF.

Written as DNA, the CDR3 is TGTGCCAGTCTACAGGGCTTGGGCACTGAAGCTTTCTTT. Translating gives CASLQGLGTEAFF. The chain joins TRBV21-1 to TRBJ1-1; TRBD1, the D gene given by the table, was not confirmed from the DNA. TRBV21-1 is termed a pseudogene. This CDR3 has 13 residues.

The chain combines TRBV6-1 with TRBJ2-3; tentatively, D is TRBD1 (6 bases). CDR1 MNHNS and CDR2 SASEGT come from the germline V gene. The V end was cut by 10 bases, the J end by 2 bases, with 10 bases between. CDR3 length: 12 amino acids. CDR3 sequence: CATRDNTDTQYF. The CDR3, as DNA: TGTGCCACCCGGGACAACACAGATACGCAGTATTTT.

The count of this clone is one. This chain links TRBV5-5 with TRBJ1-1; 8 nucleotides match TRBD1. V lost 2 bases, J lost 6 bases, and 6 bases stayed unmatched. Germline V gene sequence: CDR1 SGHKS, CDR2 YYEKEE (reference sequence). The CDR3 runs 14 residues. The CDR3 region has the DNA TGTGCCAGCAGCTTTTGGCAGGGGGCGGCTGAAGCTTTCTTT. This encodes CASSFWQGAAEAFF.

In this sample, this clone turned up once. The V gene is TRBV5-4, the J gene TRBJ2-7; 8 bases agree with TRBD1. The CDR3 totals 16 residues. Germline values: CDR1 SGHNT, CDR2 YYREEE (reference sequence). The junction had 11 bases not matched to a gene; V was cut back by 4 bases and J by 2 bases. CDR3 DNA: TGTGCCAGCAGCCCCGGACAGGGCCCTACGACCTACGAGCAGTACTTC. Translated: CASSPGQGPTTYEQYF.

The chain joins TRBV5-6 to TRBJ2-3, with D uncertain. Between the trimmed V and J ends, which lost 0 bases and 4 bases, there was a span of 9 bases. The CDR3 loop spans 14 amino acids. Germline V CDR1 and CDR2: SGHDT, YYEEEE. This CDR3 is CASSLGSFPDTQYF. For the CDR3, the DNA is TGTGCCAGCAGCTTGGGATCGTTTCCAGATACGCAGTATTTT.